These 11 T cell receptor beta chains originate from one sample sequenced in a study of blood T cells in healthy people across ages. With a J-beta primer mix and a sample-barcoded 5' primer, a second PCR ran about 7 to 12 cycles. In TCRdb, the 5' RACE reads were re-called with MiXCR into one record per CDR3 protein. The sample holds some 1.4 million distinct CDR3 sequences, approximately 42% seen once. What was sequenced was blood. Every receptor here comes from a woman under 30 in good health.

In its sample, this clonotype was seen many times. The junction does not match germline at one end; this may be a read error. This chain joins TRBV29-1 and TRBJ2-5; unclear D gene. The CDR3 spans 13 residues. The germline V gene encodes CDR1 SQVTM and CDR2 ANQGSEA. The CDR3 bases are TGCAGCGTGGAAGACCTTTTCCAAGAGACCCAGTACTTC. It yields the protein CSVEDLFQETQYF.

This clonotype was observed a handful of times. This rearrangement joins TRBV27 to TRBJ2-4; TRBD2 aligns across 11 bases. The CDR3 consists of 12 residues. CDR1 and CDR2 from the germline V gene are MNHEY and SMNVEV (reference sequence). The trim removed 9 bases at V and 13 bases at J, leaving 8 bases unmatched. The CDR3 sequence is CASSGRAGEQYF. In DNA form, the CDR3 reads TGTGCCAGTAGCGGGAGGGCCGGGGAGCAGTACTTC.

This clonotype was observed a handful of times. The chain joins TRBV2 to TRBJ2-3, with no clear D. CDR1 is SNHLY, CDR2 FYNNEI, per germline. This CDR3 has 12 residues. With 3 bases removed from V and 4 bases from J, the gap between germline ends came to 5 bases. The CDR3 nucleotides are TGTGCCAGCAGTGACGGGTCAGATACGCAGTATTTT. This gives the protein CASSDGSDTQYF. Drawing the rest from reference TRBV2 and TRBJ2-3, the complete variable domain is EPEVTQTPSHQVTQMGQEVILRCVPISNHLYFYWYRQILGQKVEFLVSFYNNEISEKSEIFDDQFSVERPDGSNFTLKIRSTKLEDSAMYFCASSDGSDTQYFGPGTRLTVL.

This clonotype was seen more than once but under ten times. CDR3 region: CATSFGGYEQYF. Written as DNA, the CDR3 is TGTGCCACCAGTTTTGGGGGCTACGAGCAGTACTTC. This chain connects TRBV15 to TRBJ2-7; D could derive from TRBD1 or TRBD2 (5 bases each). V was cut by 6 bases and J by 3 bases, with 9 bases left in between. The V gene's germline CDR1 is LNHNV and CDR2 YYDKDF (reference sequence). The CDR3 has 12 residues.

The gene calls are TRBV4-1 and TRBJ2-7, with D uncertain. The CDR3 has 16 residues. V shed 4 bases and J shed 1 base, with 17 bases lying between them. The germline gives CDR1 MGHRA, CDR2 YSYEKL. The CDR3: CASSLQTGLGSYEQYF. The CDR3 DNA reads TGCGCCAGCAGCCTCCAAACTGGGCTAGGGTCCTACGAGCAGTACTTC.

This chain's CDR3 is CAISGGQGIRTEAFF. As DNA, the CDR3 is TGTGCCATCAGTGGGGGACAGGGGATTCGGACTGAAGCTTTCTTT. The gene calls are TRBV10-3 and TRBJ1-1; 10 bases are shared with TRBD1. Looked up from germline, CDR1 is ENHRY and CDR2 is SYGVKD. Unmatched junction bases numbered 7, after V lost 4 bases and J lost 5 bases. CDR3 length: 15 residues.

This clonotype appeared a few times. The rearrangement links TRBV27 to TRBJ2-3, with a tentative D call TRBD2 (7 bases). The CDR3 is made up of 15 amino acids. The V end lost 6 bases, the J end lost 4 bases, and 17 bases lay between the germline ends. CDR1 and CDR2 from the germline V gene are MNHEY and SMNVEV (reference sequence). CDR3: CASSYRGALADTQYF. The CDR3 DNA reads as TGTGCCAGCAGCTACCGGGGGGCCCTCGCAGATACGCAGTATTTT.

V is TRBV20-1 and J is TRBJ2-1; 16 bases line up with TRBD2. Trimming at V came to 7 bases and at J to 3 bases, leaving 12 bases not matched to a gene. Germline CDR1 DFQATT, CDR2 SNEGSKA (reference sequence). The CDR3 length is 18 residues. The CDR3 reads CSVSGTSGRDSYYNEQFF. The DNA for the CDR3 is TGCAGTGTTTCCGGGACTAGCGGGAGGGATAGCTACTACAATGAGCAGTTCTTC.

This clonotype was picked up a small number of times. V and J are TRBV5-6 and TRBJ2-1; 8 positions match TRBD1. Germline-derived CDR1 and CDR2 are SGHDT and YYEEEE. V lost 1 base and J lost 4; bases outside the gene matches: 1. CDR3 length equals 14 residues. In DNA, the CDR3 is TGTGCCAGCAGCTTGAGACAGGGGTACAATGAGCAGTTCTTC. This encodes CASSLRQGYNEQFF.

The rearrangement joins TRBV9 to TRBJ2-5, with 9 positions matching TRBD1. The CDR3 runs 17 residues. Germline CDR1 is SGDLS and CDR2 is YYNGEE. V was pared by 3 bases and J by 3 bases, with 12 bases of the junction left unmatched. As DNA, the CDR3 is TGTGCCAGCAGCGCCCCGTGGGGACAGGGTGGGGAAGAGACCCAGTACTTC. It yields the protein CASSAPWGQGGEETQYF.

A remark on this clonotype: The junction does not match germline at one end; this may be a read error. This chain uses TRBV3-1 with TRBJ2-7; possible D gene TRBD2, 6 bases. Matching the DNA end better, TRBJ2-5 makes the J call doubtful. This CDR3 is built from 16 residues. Germline CDR1 LGHDT, CDR2 YNNKEL (reference sequence). The CDR3, as DNA: TGTGCCAGCGGCCAAGATGAGGAGGGGTTCGGAGAGACCCAGTACTTC. Translating it yields CASGQDEEGFGETQYF.